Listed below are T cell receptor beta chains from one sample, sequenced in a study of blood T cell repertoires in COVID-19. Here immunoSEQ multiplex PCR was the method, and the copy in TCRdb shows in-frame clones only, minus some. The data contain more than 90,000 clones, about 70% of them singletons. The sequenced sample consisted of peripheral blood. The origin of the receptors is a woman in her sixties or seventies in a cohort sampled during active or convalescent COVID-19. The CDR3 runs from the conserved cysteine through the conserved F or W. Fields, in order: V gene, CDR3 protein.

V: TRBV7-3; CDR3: CASSLGRGDTEAFF
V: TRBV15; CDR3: CATSIHPGGFYEQYF
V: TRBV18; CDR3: CASSQQVYEQYF
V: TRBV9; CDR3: CASSVSAGLAGGRYNEQFF
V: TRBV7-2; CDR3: CASSLEGLNQETQYF
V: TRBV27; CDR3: CASSTRVPASEQYF
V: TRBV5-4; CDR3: CASRPVSTDTQYF
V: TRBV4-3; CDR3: CASSQEAHTGSPYEQYF
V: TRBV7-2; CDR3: CASSLERLNTEAFF
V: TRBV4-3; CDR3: CASSQDWAERNYGYTF
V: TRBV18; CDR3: CASSPQGDYSGNTIYF
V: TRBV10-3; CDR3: CAISESVSGRRGGYTF
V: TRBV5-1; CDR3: CASSTLPGQGSEKLFF
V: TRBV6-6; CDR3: CASSRPGQLNTWAFF
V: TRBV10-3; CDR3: CAISDGQGSMYEQYF
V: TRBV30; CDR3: CAWSVPGVVYEQYF
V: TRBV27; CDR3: CASNPLFSGGKNNEQFF
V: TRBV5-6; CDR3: CASSRRGPGELFF
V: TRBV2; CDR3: CASTRGRSMNTEAFF
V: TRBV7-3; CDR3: CASSLTGHSEAFF
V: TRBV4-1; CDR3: CASSQDRTGGPTDTQYF
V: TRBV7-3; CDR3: CASSLIAGGGYNEQFF
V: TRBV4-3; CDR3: CASSRDRANYGYTF
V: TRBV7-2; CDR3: CASSLAVAGPYEQYF
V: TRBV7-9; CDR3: CASSPLTGTGQPQHF
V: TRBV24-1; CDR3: CATSDRQGLHGYTF
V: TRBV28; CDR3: CASSLPGWMSYEQYF
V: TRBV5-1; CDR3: CASSFGGEYGYTF
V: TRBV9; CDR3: CASSVDAGGGDTQYF
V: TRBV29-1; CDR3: CSVEGTANYEQYF
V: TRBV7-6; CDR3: CASSRDSNYGYTF
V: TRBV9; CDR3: CASSVAGQGGNEQFF
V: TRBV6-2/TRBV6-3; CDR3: CASSSPGTGIQPQHF
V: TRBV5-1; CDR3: CASSLAPSGNTDTQYF
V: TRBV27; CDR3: CASSTVIADPGTDTQYF
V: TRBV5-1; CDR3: CASSLGLRQGPGNTIYF
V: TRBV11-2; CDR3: CASSLGVTSSIYNEQFF